This T cell receptor (beta chain) was recorded in a study of human T cells and chemical hapten exposure. Whole-study context: Alopecia universalis, totalis or areata was present in patients who were mostly female.

Within the library, unique molecular identifiers were attached to each individual cDNA molecule. Each CDR3 protein gets one entry after TCRdb re-called the RACE reads with MiXCR. The sample contains 60,000 or so distinct CDR3 sequences, more than 8% of which appear only once. This CDR3 is 16 amino acids long. Germline V gene lookup returns CDR1 MGHRA and CDR2 YSYEKL. The V end lost 1 base, the J end lost 2 bases, and 12 bases lay between the germline ends. This clonotype was observed a few times. Time point described: pre-sensitization, week 0. The sample's treatment: therapeutic diphenylcyclopropenone sensitization with weekly scalp DPC.

This TCR derives from a man between 40 and 49 years old with alopecia areata. Some clones in this sample may be carry-over from other donors' samples. The sequences come from whole blood, collected in connection with sensitization to the hapten diphenylcyclopropenone (DPC). V is TRBV4-1 and J is TRBJ1-5; unclear D gene. CDR3 sequence: CASSQVSGIGNQPQHF. CDR3 coding DNA: TGCGCCAGCAGCCAAGTCTCTGGGATCGGCAATCAGCCCCAGCATTTT.